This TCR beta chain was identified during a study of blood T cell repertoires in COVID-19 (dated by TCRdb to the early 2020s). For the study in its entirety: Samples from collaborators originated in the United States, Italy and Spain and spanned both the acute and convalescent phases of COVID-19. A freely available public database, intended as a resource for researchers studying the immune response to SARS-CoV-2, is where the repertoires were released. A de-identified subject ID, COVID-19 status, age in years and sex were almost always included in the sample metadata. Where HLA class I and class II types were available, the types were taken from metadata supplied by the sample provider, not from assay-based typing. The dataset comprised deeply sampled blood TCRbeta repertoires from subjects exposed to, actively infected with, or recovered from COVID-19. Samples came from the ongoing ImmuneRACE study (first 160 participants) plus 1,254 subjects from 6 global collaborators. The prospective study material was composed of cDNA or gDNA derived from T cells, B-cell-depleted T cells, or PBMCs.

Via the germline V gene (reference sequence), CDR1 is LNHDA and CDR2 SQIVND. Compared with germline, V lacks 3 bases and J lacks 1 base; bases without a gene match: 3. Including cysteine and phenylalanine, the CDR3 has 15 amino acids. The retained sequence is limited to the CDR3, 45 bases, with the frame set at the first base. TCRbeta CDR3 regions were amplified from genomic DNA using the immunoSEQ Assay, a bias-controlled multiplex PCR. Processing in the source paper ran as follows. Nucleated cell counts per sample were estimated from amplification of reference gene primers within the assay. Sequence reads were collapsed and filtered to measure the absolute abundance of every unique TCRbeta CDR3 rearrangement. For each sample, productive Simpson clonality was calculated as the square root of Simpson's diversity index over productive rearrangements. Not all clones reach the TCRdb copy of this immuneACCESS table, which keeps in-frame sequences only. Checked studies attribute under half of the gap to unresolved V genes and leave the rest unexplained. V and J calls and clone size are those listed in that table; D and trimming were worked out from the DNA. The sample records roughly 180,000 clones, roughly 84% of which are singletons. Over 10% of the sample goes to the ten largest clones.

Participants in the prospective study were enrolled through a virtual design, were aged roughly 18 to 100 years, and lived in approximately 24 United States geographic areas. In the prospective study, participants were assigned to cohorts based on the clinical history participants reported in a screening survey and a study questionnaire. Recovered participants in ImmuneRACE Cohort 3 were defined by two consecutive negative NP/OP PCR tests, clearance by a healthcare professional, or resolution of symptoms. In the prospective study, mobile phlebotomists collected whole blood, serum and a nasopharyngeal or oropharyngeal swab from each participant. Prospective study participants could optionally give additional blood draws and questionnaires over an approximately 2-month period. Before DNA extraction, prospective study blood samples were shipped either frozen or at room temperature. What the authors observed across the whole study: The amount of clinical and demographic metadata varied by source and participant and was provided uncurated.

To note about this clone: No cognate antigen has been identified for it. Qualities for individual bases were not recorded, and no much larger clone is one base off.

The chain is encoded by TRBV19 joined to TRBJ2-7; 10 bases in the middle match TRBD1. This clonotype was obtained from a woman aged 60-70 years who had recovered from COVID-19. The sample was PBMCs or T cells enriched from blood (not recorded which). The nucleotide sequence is TGTGCCAGTAGTATCGGGGACAGGGGATCCTACGAGCAGTACTTC. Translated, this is CASSIGDRGSYEQYF.